This TCR beta chain emerged from a study of a mutant IDH1 vaccine in newly diagnosed glioma (dated by TCRdb to about 2021). Some background on the complete study: Vaccination started 4-6 weeks after radiotherapy alone, or was given together with temozolomide cycles in the groups whose treatment included chemotherapy. Six visits were used for peripheral blood collection: V03 (baseline), V05, V07, V10, V12 and V13. For exploratory analyses, longitudinal TCRB deep sequencing was carried out in roughly 23 treated patients wherever samples were available. Visit V12 was the week-35 safety follow-up and visit V13 was the week-47 end of study. Prior to enrollment, patients had been given standard therapy consisting of radiotherapy alone, temozolomide alone, or radiochemotherapy with temozolomide, with the combination given to most patients. The approximately 30 treated patients were roughly 62% male and approximately 40% female, with a mean age of approximately 38 years.

The paper as a whole reports these results and caveats: Vaccine-induced immune responses across multiple MHC alleles were detected in 90% to 95% of patients. According to the authors, sample limitations meant that analyses of patient blood samples could not be reproduced. Availability determined which PBMC samples were chosen for TCRB deep sequencing. Pseudoprogression appeared unrelated to alterations in the top peripheral T cell clonotypes detected by TCRB sequencing.

Details on this clone: The target of this receptor is not known. No much larger clone exists at a distance of one base, and base qualities are not known.

The junction shows trimming of 4 bases on V and 0 bases on J, plus 7 bases between the germline ends. The germline V gene (reference sequence) yields MNHEY for CDR1 and SMNVEV for CDR2. The CDR3 starts with the cysteine, ends with the phenylalanine, and has 14 residues. Here the CDR3 DNA is all that survives: 42 bases in frame from base 1. This sample's time point label indicates: week 35, safety follow-up. A 20-mer mutant IDH1 peptide at 300 micrograms in Montanide made up each vaccine dose, which was injected subcutaneously together with topical imiquimod. Patients were given eight vaccinations, in weeks 1, 3, 5, 7, 11, 15, 19 and 23, which matched visits V03 through V10. Donors had newly diagnosed WHO grade 3 or 4 IDH1-mutant astrocytomas with loss of nuclear ATRX. The samples were drawn from NOA16, a multicentre, single-arm, open-label phase I trial in Germany that tested a mutant IDH1 peptide vaccine in humans for the first time. Genomic DNA for TCRB sequencing was extracted from EDTA blood using the DNeasy Blood and Tissue Kit.

Libraries came from the immunoSEQ multiplex PCR assay. Rearranged TCR beta chain sequences were amplified with the hsTCRB Kit following the manufacturer's protocol. TCRB libraries were sequenced on an Illumina MiSeq. As for how the authors treated the data: The proprietary platform of the kit vendor was used for demultiplexing, trimming and gene mapping. Imported from immuneACCESS, the table was reduced by TCRdb to in-frame sequences with V and J called. These copies leave out some clones; in studies compared against another copy, an unresolved V gene accounts for under half, and the cause of the remainder is not known. V, J and clone size are those of that table, while D and trimming were read from the DNA. For this sample the table gives some 60,000 clones, of which roughly 90% were detected only once. 1.6% of the sample is in the top ten clones.

The rearranged chain carries TRBV27 and TRBJ1-5; no D gene call is confident. The source was PBMCs, collected from a glioma patient whose treatment included an IDH1 peptide vaccine. This receptor was identified in a man in his forties or fifties with glioma. The DNA sequence is as follows: TGTGCCAGCAGTTCGGGGTATAGCAATCAGCCCCAGCATTTT. This yields the protein CASSSGYSNQPQHF.